This paragraph covers one T cell receptor (beta chain) sequence. Its cognate antigen has yet to be identified. No much larger clone exists at a distance of one base, and base qualities are not known. This sample was taken from a study of cytomegalovirus exposure and HLA in healthy donors (dated by TCRdb to 2015 to 2018). Regarding the complete study: An earlier analysis of 587 of the donors reported 276 Gb of sequence data and 117 million unique TCR beta sequences obtained from roughly 170 million T cells. To decide whether each TCR beta V gene segment behaved as functional or pseudogenic, an earlier analysis of some 570 of the donors relied on high-throughput TCR beta sequencing. A few DR-DQ haplotypes were handled as single units for association and clustering because linkage in the cohort was strong. To predict cytomegalovirus infection status, the study brought together high-throughput TCR immunosequencing, statistical association of individual TCRs with disease status, and machine learning. Among the roughly 400 genotyped donors, approximately 81% belonged to the genetic ancestry cluster associated with self-reported Caucasian donors. HLA typing covered class I and class II loci at four-digit resolution. A later genetic analysis took genome-wide SNP genotypes for about 55% of the roughly 700 donors and used that subset as a discovery cohort. A separate validation cohort of more than 100 different subjects was used in addition to the roughly 640-subject first cohort. An early release covering roughly 600 HLA-typed donors comprised 300 to 350 gigabases of sequencing data and 85 million or so unique TCR sequences. The study was designed to test whether signatures of past pathogen exposure could be identified by cataloging public T cell receptors. All discovery cohort repertoires had been generated using a single sequencing platform. The study profiled the T cell repertoires of 500 to 800 subjects by immunosequencing and related them to cytomegalovirus serostatus. The later analysis used no new phenotypic data to find candidate immune exposures, relying instead on TCR beta sequences and their occurrence across donors. Typing coverage varied by locus: about 629-640 donors for A, B, C, DRB1 and DQB1; under 550 for DQA1; more than 600 for DPA1; roughly 450 for DPB1. Among almost 400 genotyped donors of the cohort, an average of about 240,000 unique TCR beta nucleotide sequences were sequenced per donor, around 20% of them non-productive. In a later analysis, previously published TCR beta repertoires from 670 or so donors were re-analyzed and high-resolution HLA genotyping was added so that TCR occurrence patterns could be studied. Donor age, sex, ethnicity and CMV serostatus were compiled alongside the repertoire data. Study-wide findings and limitations: In both the original and validation cohorts, the classifier was reported to diagnose cytomegalovirus status with high specificity and sensitivity. Three of the identified cytomegalovirus-associated TCR beta chains were confirmed in vitro to be specific for cytomegalovirus antigens. Broadly in line with IMGT annotations, most TCR beta V segments showed up in productive rearrangements about 87% or about 30% of the time in an earlier analysis of roughly 590 of the donors. The presence/absence analyses assumed that sequencing depth was roughly uniform across donors, and that assumption may not be true. In a later analysis, most CMV-associated TCR beta chains were found to appear HLA-restricted, with HLA associations seemingly driven largely by CMV exposure. In a later analysis, the rate of TCR association differed among HLA loci, with DRB1 alleles having the most associated TCRs and HLA-C alleles having the fewest. According to a later analysis, parvovirus B19, influenza, CMV and Epstein-Barr virus appeared linked to several top co-occurrence clusters. At a false discovery rate of 0.05, a later analysis linked about 17,000 TCR beta sequences to specific HLA alleles. Because counts were too low, more than 15 rarely observed V segments, including chromosome 9 orphons, were excluded from the earlier analysis of 587 of the donors. While some public TCRs were present in many individuals, most TCR sequences turned up only very rarely across donors. A later analysis found that HLA-associated TCR beta chains were more clonally expanded and had lower generation probabilities than equally common non-associated chains. Linkage disequilibrium might explain the correlated functional status among segregating V segments, but an unknown experimental factor could not be excluded. Some IMGT-functional V segments, including TRBV6-2 and TRBV6-3, could not be distinguished by the 87-base-pair reads and were therefore excluded. A group of highly shared sequence variants was considered likely to be a technical artifact of the sequencing pipeline. Because some donors lacked HLA typing at each locus, the association tests relied only on the typed subset. An association between a missense DCLRE1C variant and V-gene and J-gene trimming of TCR beta chains was found in a later genetic analysis and replicated in an independent cohort. A total of some 180 TCR beta chains were listed by the study as associated with cytomegalovirus. It was suggested by the authors that the approach could potentially be generalized to other disease states and immunological phenotypes. CMV serostatus was the only immune exposure information available for the cohort. A further reported finding was that TCR beta sequences accurately predicted the HLA-A and HLA-B alleles for most subjects in the first cohort. In a later genetic analysis, fewer N-insertions in productive TCRs were reported among donors in an Asian-associated ancestry cluster than the roughly 700-donor mean. When HLA alleles, especially DR and DQ, strongly co-occurred, attributing TCR associations to individual alleles was difficult. The cohort was sequenced for TCR beta chains only, and without alpha or paired-chain data the features that could be detected were limited.

The germline V and J ends show losses of 6 bases and 4 bases respectively, and no gene match explains 11 bases of the junction. In the germline V gene, CDR1 corresponds to MDHEN and CDR2 to SYDVKM. There are 16 amino acids in the CDR3, from cysteine to phenylalanine inclusive. Solely the CDR3 DNA is kept, with 48 bases framed from the first base. Library construction relied on the immunoSEQ multiplex PCR assay. For the multiplex PCR, a mixture combining 60 forward primers for TCR Vbeta segments and 13 reverse primers for TCR Jbeta segments was used. A multiplex PCR assay on genomic DNA amplified the CDR3 region of rearranged TCR beta genes. Amplified TCR beta libraries were sequenced as 87-base-pair reads on the Illumina HiSeq System. In the original analysis: A later analysis tallied tens of millions of unique TCR beta chains across the 700 or so repertoires, and approximately 12 million of those chains were shared by two or more donors. Raw reads were error-corrected and collapsed into unique sequences with a nearest-neighbor algorithm that merged closely related sequences to remove PCR and sequencing errors. Alignment of CDR3 sequences to IMGT reference sequences was used to assign V, D and J gene segments. Each retained sequence needed at least a six-nucleotide match to both a V gene segment and a J gene segment. Rearrangements were classified as productive when the CDR3 lacked stop codons and remained in frame with V and J, and all other rearrangements were classified as non-productive. Following IMGT convention, CDR3 was defined as the stretch from the second conserved V-encoded cysteine to the conserved J-encoded phenylalanine. The earlier analysis of roughly 590 of the donors excluded any sequence lacking an unambiguous match to a single V gene segment. An earlier analysis of several hundred of the donors called V segments functional above 56.7% productive rearrangements and segregating when the between-donor standard deviation exceeded 5%. To diagnose cytomegalovirus status from the catalog of TCR beta chain sequences, a statistical classification framework was built. In a later analysis, TCR nucleotide sequences were compared against IMGT/GENE-DB human TR gene sequences so that V and J genes could be assigned. Using the TCRdist pipeline, a later analysis assigned CDR3 sequences along with most-parsimonious VDJ recombination scenarios. A later analysis defined each TCR beta chain by its CDR3 amino acid sequence plus V-gene family, and excluded reads lacking a unique V-gene family. A later analysis removed roughly 590 highly shared, low-generation-probability nucleotide sequences to deal with suspected cross-contamination and a sequencing artifact. A later analysis calculated a clonal expansion index for each public chain from normalized within-repertoire ranks of inferred template counts. In a later analysis, generation probabilities were computed with a VDJ recombination model fitted to out-of-frame rearrangements, and the resulting probabilities were checked against IGoR. In a later analysis, hypergeometric tests were used to score TCR-TCR, TCR-HLA and TCR-CMV co-occurrence, with a repertoire-size bias correction applied to TCR pairs. A later analysis estimated false discovery rates by permuting HLA or CMV assignments 20 times. In a later analysis, co-occurring TCRs were grouped using DBSCAN, and TCRdist sequence similarity was added for clustering within HLA-allele-positive subsets. For co-occurrence clustering, repertoires with fewer than 30,000 or more than 120,000 public chains were excluded, along with roughly 5 repertoires with anomalous nucleotide sharing. Not all clones reach the TCRdb copy of this immuneACCESS table, which keeps in-frame sequences only. Checked studies attribute under half of the gap to unresolved V genes and leave the rest unexplained. V and J calls plus clone size are reproduced from that table; the DNA served to infer D and trimming. The sample includes some 120,000 clones, with roughly 80% observed a single time. The ten largest clones capture approximately 6% of the sample.

In total, just over 650 healthy bone marrow donors made up the cohort. Cohort members were all nominally healthy when sampled, although unrecorded immune exposures were likely present. The donor tested CMV seronegative, placing the donor among the roughly 400 seronegative members of the cohort. Each donor provided a peripheral blood sample, and peripheral blood mononuclear cells were used for TCR beta sequencing. The Qiagen DNeasy Blood Extraction Kit was used to extract genomic DNA from the blood cell samples. This clonotype was obtained from a woman between 40 and 50 years old in good health and CMV-seronegative. The chain uses TRBV28 and TRBJ2-1, with 8 bases in between that match TRBD1. What was sequenced was PBMCs. The nucleotides are TGTGCCAGCAGAACCGGGACAGGAGCCCTATACAATGAGCAGTTCTTC. This encodes CASRTGTGALYNEQFF.